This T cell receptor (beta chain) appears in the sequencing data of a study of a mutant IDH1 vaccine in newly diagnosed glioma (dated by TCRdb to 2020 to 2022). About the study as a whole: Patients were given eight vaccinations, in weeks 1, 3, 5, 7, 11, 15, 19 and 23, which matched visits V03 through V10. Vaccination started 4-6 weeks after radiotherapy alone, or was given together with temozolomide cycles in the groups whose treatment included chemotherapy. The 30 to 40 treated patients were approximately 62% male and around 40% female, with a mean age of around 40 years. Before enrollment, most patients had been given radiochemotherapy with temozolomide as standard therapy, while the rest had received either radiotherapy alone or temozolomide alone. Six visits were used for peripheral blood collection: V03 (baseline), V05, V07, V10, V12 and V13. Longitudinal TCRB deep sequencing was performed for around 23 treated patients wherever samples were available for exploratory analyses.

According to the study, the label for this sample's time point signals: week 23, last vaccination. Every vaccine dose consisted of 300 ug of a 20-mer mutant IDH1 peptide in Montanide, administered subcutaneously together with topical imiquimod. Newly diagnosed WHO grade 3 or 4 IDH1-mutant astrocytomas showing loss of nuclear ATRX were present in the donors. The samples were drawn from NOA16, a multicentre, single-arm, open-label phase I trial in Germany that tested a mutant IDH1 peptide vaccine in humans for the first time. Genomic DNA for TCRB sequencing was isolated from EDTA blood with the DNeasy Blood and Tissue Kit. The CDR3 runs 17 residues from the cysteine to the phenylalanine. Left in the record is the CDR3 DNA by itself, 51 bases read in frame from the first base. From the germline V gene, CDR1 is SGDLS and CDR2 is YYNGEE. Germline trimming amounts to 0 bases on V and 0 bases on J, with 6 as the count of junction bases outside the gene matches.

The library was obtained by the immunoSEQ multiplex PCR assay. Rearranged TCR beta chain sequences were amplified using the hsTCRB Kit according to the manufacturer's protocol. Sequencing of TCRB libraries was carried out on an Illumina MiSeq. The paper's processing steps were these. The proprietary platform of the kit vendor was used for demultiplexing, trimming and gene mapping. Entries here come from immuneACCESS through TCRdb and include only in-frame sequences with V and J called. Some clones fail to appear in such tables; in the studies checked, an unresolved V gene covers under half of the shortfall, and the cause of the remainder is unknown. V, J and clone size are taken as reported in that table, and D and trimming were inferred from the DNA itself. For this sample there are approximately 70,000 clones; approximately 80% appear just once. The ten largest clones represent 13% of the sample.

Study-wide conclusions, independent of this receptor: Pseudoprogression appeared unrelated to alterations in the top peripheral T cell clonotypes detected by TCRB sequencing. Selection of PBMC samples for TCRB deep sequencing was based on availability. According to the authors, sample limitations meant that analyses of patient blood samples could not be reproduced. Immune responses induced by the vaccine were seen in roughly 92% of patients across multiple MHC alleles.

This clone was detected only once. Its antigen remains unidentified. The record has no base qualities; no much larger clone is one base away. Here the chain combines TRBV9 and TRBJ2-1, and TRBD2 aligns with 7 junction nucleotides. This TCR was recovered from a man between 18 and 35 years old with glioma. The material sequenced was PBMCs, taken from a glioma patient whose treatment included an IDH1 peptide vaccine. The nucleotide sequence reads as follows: TGTGCCAGCAGCGTAGAGGCTAGCGGAATCTCCTACAATGAGCAGTTCTTC. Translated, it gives CASSVEASGISYNEQFF. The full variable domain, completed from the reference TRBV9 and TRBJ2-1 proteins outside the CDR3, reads DSGVTQTPKHLITATGQRVTLRCSPRSGDLSVYWYQQSLDQGLQFLIQYYNGEERAKGNILERFSAQQFPDLHSELNLSSLELGDSALYFCASSVEASGISYNEQFFGPGTRLTVL.